These 16 T cell receptor beta chains were sequenced from one sample in a study of T cell repertoires in cytomegalovirus infection (dated by TCRdb to about 2019). Sequenced on an Illumina HiSeq 1500. The public reads were run again by TCRdb, first through fastp at Q25 and then through MiXCR, and only productive beta chains were kept. Entries that share a CDR3 protein sequence are merged under the most common genes and DNA. Here the sample has around 330,000 distinct CDR3 sequences; 15% to 20% occur a single time. More than 10% of the sample lies in the top ten. The source material was PBMCs. These receptors originate from a human donor in good health (CMV status not recorded). Some clones in this sample may be carry-over from other donors' samples.

This clonotype was counted a few times. V gene TRBV20-1 combines with J gene TRBJ1-1, with TRBD1 matching over 9 bases. This CDR3 has 13 amino acids. V shed 3 bases and J 6 bases; nucleotides not matched to a gene: 5. CDR1 is DFQATT, CDR2 SNEGSKA, per germline (reference sequence). CDR3 DNA sequence: TGCAGTGCTAGGACCTGGACAGGGGCTGAAGCTTTCTTT. Its translation is CSARTWTGAEAFF.

This clonotype was detected ten times or more. This chain uses TRBV19 with TRBJ1-1; TRBD1 might be the D (5 bases). CDR3 length: 14 residues. Trimming pared 1 base from V and 1 base from J, leaving 7 bases between. The germline gives CDR1 LNHDA, CDR2 SQIVND (reference sequence). CDR3 DNA sequence: TGTGCCAGTAGTATAGCCAGGGCGAACACTGAAGCTTTCTTT. Encoded protein: CASSIARANTEAFF.

This chain connects TRBV4-3 to TRBJ2-7, with TRBD2 identical over 10 bases. Per the germline V gene, CDR1 is LGHNA and CDR2 is YSLEER. This CDR3 has 17 amino acids. Trimming took 1 base from V and 5 from J; bases not matched to a gene: 11. In nucleotides, the CDR3 is TGCGCCAGCAGCCAAGCTTGGGGTAGCGGGGGGCAAGACGAGCAGTACTTC. The encoded protein is CASSQAWGSGGQDEQYF.

This clonotype was counted ten times or more. This rearrangement joins TRBV6-1 to TRBJ1-6, with TRBD1 as a possible D gene (6 bases). The germline V and J ends were trimmed by 8 bases and 7 bases, with 12 bases remaining between them. Germline CDR1 MNHNS, CDR2 SASEGT. The CDR3 loop spans 13 amino acids. CDR3 DNA: TGTGCCAGCCAGAGACAGGAAAATTCACCCCTCCACTTT. It codes for CASQRQENSPLHF.

This clonotype was seen more than once but under ten times. The chain is built from TRBV11-2 and TRBJ2-2, with 9 bases identical to TRBD2. Per germline, CDR1 SGHAT and CDR2 FQNNGV. CDR3 length: 17 residues. J gave up 6 bases and V 5 bases, and 13 bases lay outside the gene matches. CDR3 amino acids: CASSPTLRGGASGELFF. CDR3 DNA: TGTGCCAGCAGCCCCACCTTGCGCGGGGGGGCCTCCGGGGAGCTGTTTTTT.

The chain joins TRBV7-2 to TRBJ2-7, with 14 bases fitting TRBD2. This CDR3 spans 15 amino acids. Germline CDR1 SGHTA, CDR2 FQGNSA. Trimming took 4 bases from V and 5 from J; bases not matched to a gene: 4. This chain's CDR3 is CASSYQGLAGDEQYF. The DNA of the CDR3 is TGTGCCAGCAGCTATCAGGGACTAGCGGGGGACGAGCAGTACTTC.

This rearrangement joins TRBV6-2 or TRBV6-3 to TRBJ2-1; D unclear. Germline V CDR1 and CDR2: MNHEY, SVGEGT. The CDR3 has 16 residues. Trimming stripped 5 bases from V and 8 bases from J, with 22 bases between. Here the CDR3 DNA reads TGTGCCAGCAGTCTTATAGAGGAACTTCTATCGGATGAGCAGTTCTTC. Its protein is CASSLIEELLSDEQFF.

The chain couples TRBV19 to TRBJ2-7; D is undetermined. Germline CDR1 LNHDA, CDR2 SQIVND (reference sequence). This CDR3 is 10 amino acids long. V shed 8 bases and J shed 5 bases, with 7 bases lying between them. CDR3 amino acids: CASGKHEQYF. DNA of the CDR3: TGTGCCAGTGGGAAGCACGAGCAGTACTTC.

This clonotype occurred a few times. In nucleotides, the CDR3 is TGTGCCAGCAGTTACTCCAGTTGGGGCCAGCAGTTCTTC. It yields the protein CASSYSSWGQQFF. The chain is built from TRBV6-5 and TRBJ2-1; tentatively, D is TRBD1 (5 bases). The CDR3 is 13 residues long. The V and J ends lost 0 bases and 11 bases respectively, with 11 bases between them. Germline V gene data show CDR1 as MNHEY and CDR2 as SVGAGI.

This clonotype showed up just a few times. One junction end does not reproduce the germline sequence, and a read error may be involved. This chain uses TRBV7-7 with TRBJ2-2; the D gene is possibly TRBD1 (6 bases). The CDR3 length is 15 residues. Germline assignment: CDR1 SSHAT and CDR2 FNYEAQ (reference sequence). The CDR3, as DNA: TGTGCTAGCAGAGGACAGCTTACGAACACCGGGGAGCTGTTTTTT. It encodes CASRGQLTNTGELFF.

The CDR3 DNA is TGCGCCAGCAGCCTCAATGCCCGGGACAGACGTTCTGAAGCTTTCTTT. Encoded protein: CASSLNARDRRSEAFF. V usage is TRBV5-1 and J usage is TRBJ1-1; 7 bases line up with TRBD1. The CDR3 contains 16 residues. Germline V gene data show CDR1 as SGHRS and CDR2 as YFSETQ. Trimming at V came to 4 bases and at J to 6 bases, leaving 15 bases not matched to a gene.

This clonotype was counted many times. The genes are TRBV7-2 and TRBJ2-1; D tentatively fits TRBD1 or TRBD2 (5 bases each). The germline gives CDR1 SGHTA, CDR2 FQGNSA. The CDR3 spans 15 residues. Trimming cost V 4 bases and J 4 bases, with 14 bases left between them. The DNA for the CDR3 is TGTGCCAGCAGCTCACTCGGGACGGAATACAATGAGCAGTTCTTC. Translated, it gives CASSSLGTEYNEQFF.

The genes are TRBV12-3 or TRBV12-4 and TRBJ2-3; D assignment may be TRBD1 or TRBD2 (5 bases each). Trimming pared 6 bases from V and 0 bases from J, leaving 16 bases between. The CDR3 spans 16 residues. As DNA, the CDR3 is TGTGCCAGCAGCGGGGACCTCGACCATAGCACAGATACGCAGTATTTT. Its translation is CASSGDLDHSTDTQYF.

There are a few counts of this clonotype. The chain links TRBV3-1 to TRBJ2-5; tentative D call: TRBD1 (6 bases). Trimming left V 0 bases short and J 6 bases short, with 8 bases between. Germline V CDR1 and CDR2: LGHDT, YNNKEL (reference sequence). The length of the CDR3 is 13 residues. CDR3 residues: CASSQEGAKTQYF. CDR3 in DNA: TGTGCCAGCAGCCAAGAGGGGGCGAAGACCCAGTACTTC.

The J gene is TRBJ2-3, the V gene TRBV2; 16 bases agree with TRBD2. This CDR3 has 18 amino acids. Germline V gene data show CDR1 as SNHLY and CDR2 as FYNNEI. J gave up 0 bases and V 6 bases, and 6 bases lay outside the gene matches. The CDR3 spells CASRGGTSGGASTDTQYF. CDR3 nucleotides: TGTGCCAGCAGAGGCGGGACTAGCGGGGGGGCCAGCACAGATACGCAGTATTTT.

This clonotype was counted a few times. J is TRBJ2-3 and V is TRBV7-9, with D maybe TRBD2 (5 bases). The CDR3 runs 15 residues. Between the trimmed V and J ends, which lost 5 bases and 0 bases, there was a span of 12 bases. Per germline, CDR1 SEHNR and CDR2 FQNEAQ (reference sequence). The CDR3 loop is CASSSGQASTDTQYF. The DNA of the CDR3 is TGTGCCAGCAGCAGCGGCCAGGCAAGCACAGATACGCAGTATTTT.